These T cell receptor beta chains were read from a single sample in a study of control samples from healthy donors and cancer patients. The protocol was immunoSEQ multiplex PCR, while the TCRdb copy is restricted to in-frame clones and leaves out a portion. The sample records more than 95,000 clones, approximately 92% being singletons. Sequencing was done on a sample of PBMCs. All receptors come from a man older than 75 with head and neck cancer. Each CDR3 is given without its conserved first and last residue. The size entry is marked missing in some rows and otherwise reads once, few, many or a size class.

clone size | V gene | CDR3 protein
. | TRBV29-1 | SVVYGELGTEAF
. | TRBV6-5 | ASGFPGAGEF
. | TRBV5-1 | ATGGKTGQELSYEQY
. | TRBV19 | ASSNGLAGGTAYEQY
few | TRBV6-5 | ASSYWGGYT
. | TRBV2 | ASRSWGTGKANEKLF
. | TRBV10-3 | AISESGDGGYT
. | TRBV7-2 | ASSPGQGLGGNTIY
. | TRBV10-3 | AISGSAGGTQETQY
. | TRBV15 | ATSRGAGANVLT
. | TRBV12-3/TRBV12-4 | ASNSAGATQY
. | TRBV10-1 | ASSSGRETGELF
few | TRBV30 | AWSLGTGKYEQY
. | TRBV9 | ASSSTLAATDTQY
. | TRBV5-4 | ASSPNMLEGYNEQF
. | TRBV15 | ATGANRGQYQPQH
. | TRBV5-1 | ASSLDSERQY
. | TRBV5-5 | ASSLLLGQTYNEQF
few | TRBV7-9 | ASRGLERSYEQY
. | TRBV7-6 | ASSLETKADTQY
. | TRBV7-8 | ASSLYRGRSRGADTQY
. | TRBV29-1 | SVERGGQVNYGYT
. | TRBV10-2 | ASSEVAGGALVSNQPQH
. | TRBV25-1 | ASSGLQVAGTEAF
. | TRBV4-1 | ASGYRDRNSPLH
. | TRBV27 | ASSWGAHTEAF
once | TRBV2 | ASRVEGEQF
. | TRBV6-2/TRBV6-3 | ASSPRYDPYEQY
. | TRBV19 | ASSIEKRDRVNTGELF
. | TRBV9 | ASSAREVRYGYT
. | TRBV30 | AWSQQNQPQH
. | TRBV24-1 | ATSDPLTPDTQY
. | TRBV5-1 | ASSLGARGGQETQY
. | TRBV5-1 | ASSLRSGSYEQY
. | TRBV15 | ATSRDRVLAGYT
. | TRBV4-3 | ASSQDYGASGRETQY
. | TRBV18 | ASSELAGSYEQY
. | TRBV7-2 | ASSKALGRVHTEAF
. | TRBV9 | ASSVGWGGPTDTQY